This T cell receptor beta chain was identified during a study of CD8 T cells in Susac syndrome. CD8+ and CD4+ T cells from blood underwent TCR beta sequencing, which was carried out in a high-throughput format. Purification of the CD8+ and CD4+ T cells relied on negative isolation, and TEMRA cells underwent FACS enrichment. With random hexamers, roughly 0.45 to 1 ug RNA was reverse transcribed. The method of amplification for TCR beta CDR3 was immunoSEQ multiplex PCR, covering 54 Vbeta and 13 Jbeta. TCRdb used MiXCR to reprocess the immunoSEQ multiplex PCR reads, holding one entry per CDR3 protein. This table has some 120,000 distinct CDR3 sequences, about nine tenths appearing once. Trimming pared 1 base from V and 7 bases from J, leaving 14 bases between. CDR1 is MDHEN and CDR2 is SYDVKM in the germline V gene. This CDR3 contains 14 residues.

Material: CD4+ T cells from PBMCs. The clonotype was recovered from a human donor in good health. The J gene is TRBJ2-7, the V gene TRBV28; D is perhaps TRBD2 (5 bases). Here the CDR3 DNA reads TGTGCCAGCAGTTTATCCAGTGCGGGTAGAGAGCAGTACTTC. Translating it yields CASSLSSAGREQYF. Combining the CDR3 with reference TRBV28 and TRBJ2-7 gives the whole variable domain DVKVTQSSRYLVKRTGEKVFLECVQDMDHENMFWYRQDPGLGLRLIYFSYDVKMKEKGDIPEGYSVSREKKERFSLILESASTNQTSMYLCASSLSSAGREQYFGPGTRLTVT.